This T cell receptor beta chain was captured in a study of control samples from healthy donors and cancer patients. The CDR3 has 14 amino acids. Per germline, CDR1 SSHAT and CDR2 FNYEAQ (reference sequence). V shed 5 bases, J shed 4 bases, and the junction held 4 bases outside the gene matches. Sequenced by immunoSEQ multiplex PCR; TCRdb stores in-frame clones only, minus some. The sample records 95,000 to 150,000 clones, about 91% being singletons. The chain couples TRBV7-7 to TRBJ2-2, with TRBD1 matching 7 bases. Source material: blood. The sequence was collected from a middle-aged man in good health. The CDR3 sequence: CASSPGQSTGELFF. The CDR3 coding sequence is TGTGCCAGCAGCCCGGGACAGAGCACCGGGGAGCTGTTTTTT.